This TCR beta chain was found in a study of identical twins. Study-level points and caveats: Conclusions leaned on cross-sectional statistical analysis and did not track the same donors over time.

A template switching step contributed a universal primer site, while unique molecular identifiers were present in the cDNA. TCRdb reprocessed the 5' RACE reads with MiXCR, giving one entry per CDR3 protein. The data contain under 900,000 distinct CDR3 sequences, more than 9% of them singletons. With respect to this clonotype: Its antigen is not known.

The CDR3 sequence is 15 residues long. V lost 1 base to trimming and J lost 0 bases, with 12 bases between them. Germline CDR1 and CDR2: DFQATT and SNEGSKA (reference sequence). The same data also contributed to another study, on yellow fever vaccine responses in identical twins.

The sequencing sample was made of PBMCs. V gene TRBV20-1 combines with J gene TRBJ1-1; tentatively, D is TRBD1 (5 bases). This TCR derives from a woman between 18 and 29 years old in good health. The CDR3 loop reads CSARAPGRVNTEAFF. CDR3 nucleotides: TGCAGTGCTAGAGCTCCGGGACGGGTGAACACTGAAGCTTTCTTT.